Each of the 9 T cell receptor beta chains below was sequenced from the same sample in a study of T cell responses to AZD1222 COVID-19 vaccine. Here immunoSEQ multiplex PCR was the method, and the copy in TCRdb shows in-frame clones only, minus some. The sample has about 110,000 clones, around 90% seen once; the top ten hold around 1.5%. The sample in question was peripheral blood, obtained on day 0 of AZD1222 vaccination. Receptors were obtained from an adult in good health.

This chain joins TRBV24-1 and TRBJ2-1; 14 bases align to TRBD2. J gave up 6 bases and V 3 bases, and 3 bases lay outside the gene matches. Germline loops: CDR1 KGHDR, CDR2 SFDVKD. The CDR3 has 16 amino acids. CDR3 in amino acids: CATSDPGTSGSNEQFF. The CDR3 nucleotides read TGTGCCACCAGTGATCCCGGGACTAGCGGGAGCAATGAGCAGTTCTTC.

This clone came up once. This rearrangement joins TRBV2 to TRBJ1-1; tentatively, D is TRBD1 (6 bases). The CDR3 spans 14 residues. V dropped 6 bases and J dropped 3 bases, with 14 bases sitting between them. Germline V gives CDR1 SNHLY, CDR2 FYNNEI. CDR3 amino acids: CASSEGQWDTEAFF. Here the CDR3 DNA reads TGTGCCAGCAGCGAGGGACAATGGGACACTGAAGCTTTCTTT.

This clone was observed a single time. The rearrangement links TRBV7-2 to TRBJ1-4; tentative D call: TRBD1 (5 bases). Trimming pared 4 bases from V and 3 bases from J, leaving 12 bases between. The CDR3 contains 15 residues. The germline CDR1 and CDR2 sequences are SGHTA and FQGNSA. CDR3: CASSSRAAANEKLFF. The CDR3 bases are TGTGCCAGCAGCTCCAGGGCGGCGGCTAATGAAAAACTGTTTTTT.

As DNA, the CDR3 is TGTGCCAGCAGCCCCGGACGGGTACAGGGCAATCAGCCCCAGCATTTT. Protein sequence: CASSPGRVQGNQPQHF. The chain recombines TRBV6-6 with TRBJ1-5; weak D call: TRBD1 (5 bases). The CDR3 contains 16 residues. Germline values: CDR1 MNHNY, CDR2 SVGAGI (reference sequence). V gave up 6 bases and J gave up 2 bases, with 17 bases separating them.

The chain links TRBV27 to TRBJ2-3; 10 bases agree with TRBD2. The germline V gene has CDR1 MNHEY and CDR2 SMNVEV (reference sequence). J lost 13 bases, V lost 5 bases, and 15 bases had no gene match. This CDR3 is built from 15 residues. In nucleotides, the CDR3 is TGTGCCAGCAGTGCTTTAGCGGGAGGAGGCTCCGGGGAGTATTTT. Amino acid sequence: CASSALAGGGSGEYF.

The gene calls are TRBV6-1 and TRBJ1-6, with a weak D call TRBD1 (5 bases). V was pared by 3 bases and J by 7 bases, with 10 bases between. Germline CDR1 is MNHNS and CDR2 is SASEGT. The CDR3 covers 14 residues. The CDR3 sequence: CASSEAGNNSPLHF. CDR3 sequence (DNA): TGTGCCAGCAGTGAGGCAGGGAACAATTCACCCCTCCACTTT.

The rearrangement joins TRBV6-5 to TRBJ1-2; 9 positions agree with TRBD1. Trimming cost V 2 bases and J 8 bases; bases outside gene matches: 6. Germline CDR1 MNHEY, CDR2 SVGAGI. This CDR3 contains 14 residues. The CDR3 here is CASSYGGQGGGYTF. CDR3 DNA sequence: TGTGCCAGCAGTTACGGGGGACAGGGAGGAGGCTACACCTTC.

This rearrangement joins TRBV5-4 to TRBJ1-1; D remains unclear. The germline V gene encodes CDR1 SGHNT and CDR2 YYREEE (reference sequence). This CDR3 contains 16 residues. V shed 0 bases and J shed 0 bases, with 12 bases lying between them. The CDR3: CASSLAVGIMNTEAFF. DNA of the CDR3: TGTGCCAGCAGCTTGGCTGTTGGGATTATGAACACTGAAGCTTTCTTT.

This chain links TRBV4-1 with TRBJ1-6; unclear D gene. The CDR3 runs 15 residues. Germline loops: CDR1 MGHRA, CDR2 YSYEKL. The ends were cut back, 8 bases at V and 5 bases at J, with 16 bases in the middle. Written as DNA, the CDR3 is TGCGCCAGCGGGCCGAGGCCTCCTAATAATTCACCCCTCCACTTT. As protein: CASGPRPPNNSPLHF.